A single sample is the source of the 30 T cell receptor beta chains below, sequenced in a study of T cells in Graves' hyperthyroidism and ophthalmopathy. RNA transcripts served as the template for amplifying TCR beta CDR3 regions. Primed by the HTBI set, a first-round RT-PCR was run on the TCR CDR3. Using its own MiXCR run on the multiplex PCR reads, TCRdb lists one record per CDR3 protein. In the table there are about 700,000 distinct CDR3 sequences, 45% of which are singletons. The sequencing input was peripheral blood or thyroid tissue (not recorded which). The origin of the receptors is an adult man with Graves' disease, either hyperthyroidism or ophthalmopathy (not recorded which).

This clonotype was counted only a few times. This rearrangement joins TRBV20-1 to TRBJ1-1; 8 bases are shared with TRBD1. Germline loops: CDR1 DFQATT, CDR2 SNEGSKA (reference sequence). Trimming cost V 2 bases and J 6 bases; bases outside gene matches: 5. CDR3 length: 13 amino acids. Here the CDR3 DNA reads TGCAGTGCTAGAACGGGACAGGTGTCTGAAGCTTTCTTT. This sequence encodes CSARTGQVSEAFF.

This clonotype has a count of ten or more. The rearrangement joins TRBV7-8 to TRBJ2-2; D possibly corresponds to TRBD2 (5 bases). The germline V and J ends were trimmed by 5 bases and 4 bases, with 14 bases remaining between them. CDR3 length: 15 amino acids. Germline V gene data show CDR1 as SGHVS and CDR2 as FQNEAQ. CDR3 amino acids: CASSPSLRGTGELFF. The CDR3 DNA sequence: TGTGCCAGCAGCCCTAGCCTTCGTGGCACCGGGGAGCTGTTTTTT.

V usage is TRBV6-4 and J usage is TRBJ1-2; D remains ambiguous. The V and J ends lost 8 bases and 4 bases respectively, with 11 bases between them. The CDR3 spans 12 residues. Germline CDR1 MRHNA, CDR2 SNTAGT. The CDR3 sequence: CASSQKIYGYTF. The CDR3 region has the DNA TGTGCCAGCTCTCAGAAAATCTATGGCTACACCTTC.

The chain has TRBV7-2 and TRBJ1-4; TRBD1 is a possible D gene (6 bases). The CDR3 extends over 13 amino acids. CDR1 and CDR2 from the germline V gene are SGHTA and FQGNSA. The V gene lost 4 bases and the J gene lost 6 bases, with 9 bases spanning the gap. CDR3: CASSSQGYEKLFF. The CDR3 DNA reads TGTGCCAGCAGCTCACAGGGTTATGAAAAACTGTTTTTT.

V is TRBV7-2 and J is TRBJ2-7, with D tentatively TRBD1 (5 bases). The V and J ends lost 3 bases and 3 bases respectively, with 12 bases between them. In germline, CDR1 is SGHTA, CDR2 FQGNSA. The CDR3 covers 14 residues. The CDR3 reads CASSFTGGDYEQYF. The CDR3 nucleotides read TGTGCCAGCAGCTTTACAGGTGGGGACTACGAGCAGTACTTC.

Many counts were recorded for this clonotype. V and J are TRBV7-9 and TRBJ1-2; D perhaps matches TRBD1 (5 bases). Germline V lookup: CDR1 SEHNR, CDR2 FQNEAQ (reference sequence). This CDR3 is built from 15 residues. Trimming cost V 1 base and J 0 bases, with 9 bases left between them. CDR3 sequence reads: CASSLGQLANYGYTF. The CDR3, as DNA: TGTGCCAGCAGCTTAGGACAGTTGGCTAACTATGGCTACACCTTC. The full variable domain, rest sourced from reference TRBV7-9 and TRBJ1-2, is DTGVSQNPRHKITKRGQNVTFRCDPISEHNRLYWYRQTLGQGPEFLTYFQNEAQLEKSRLLSDRFSAERPKGSFSTLEIQRTEQGDSAMYLCASSLGQLANYGYTFGSGTRLTVV.

V gene TRBV20-1 combines with J gene TRBJ1-2; no clear D. Germline-derived CDR1 and CDR2 are DFQATT and SNEGSKA (reference sequence). Trimming took 3 bases from V and 1 from J, leaving 15 bases between them. CDR3 length: 15 residues. Here the CDR3 DNA reads TGCAGTGCTAGCGGACCGGGAGGCCTTAACTATGGCTACACCTTC. Translation: CSASGPGGLNYGYTF.

This clonotype came up many times. The genes are TRBV7-2 and TRBJ2-6; no reliable D call. Trimming shortened V by 7 bases and J by 2 bases, and 3 bases separated the two germline ends. Germline CDR1 SGHTA, CDR2 FQGNSA. The CDR3 spans 12 residues. The CDR3 DNA sequence: TGTGCCAGCACCCCTGGGGCCAACGTCCTGACTTTC. Translated: CASTPGANVLTF.

The V and J genes are TRBV7-2 and TRBJ2-2; 11 bases map to TRBD2. The CDR3 sequence is 16 residues long. V dropped 7 bases and J dropped 1; count of bases not matched to a gene: 5. From germline, CDR1 is SGHTA and CDR2 FQGNSA. The CDR3 DNA follows: TGTGCCAGCACCCGACTAGCGGGGCTGAACACCGGGGAGCTGTTTTTT. Translation gives CASTRLAGLNTGELFF. Filled out from reference TRBV7-2 and TRBJ2-2, the complete variable domain reads GAGVSQSPSNKVTEKGKDVELRCDPISGHTALYWYRQSLGQGLEFLIYFQGNSAPDKSGLPSDRFSAERTGGSVSTLTIQRTQQEDSAVYLCASTRLAGLNTGELFFGEGSRLTVL.

This clonotype was observed a handful of times. The chain joins TRBV19 to TRBJ1-5; 7 bases fit TRBD1. V was pared by 3 bases and J by 0 bases, with 5 bases of the junction left unmatched. This CDR3 region has 16 residues. Germline V gives CDR1 LNHDA, CDR2 SQIVND (reference sequence). The CDR3 DNA is TGTGCCAGTAGTATTCCGAACAGGGGTAGCAATCAGCCCCAGCATTTT. It yields the protein CASSIPNRGSNQPQHF.

CDR3 amino acids: CASSLTGTGFYEQYF. Written as DNA, the CDR3 is TGTGCCAGCAGCTTGACAGGGACAGGGTTCTACGAGCAGTACTTC. V and J are TRBV7-9 and TRBJ2-7; 9 bases align to TRBD1. CDR1 and CDR2 (germline): SEHNR, FQNEAQ (reference sequence). The J segment lost 3 bases and the V segment lost 3 bases, leaving 6 bases of the junction unmatched. This CDR3 is built from 15 residues.

This clonotype was detected many times. V and J are TRBV9 and TRBJ1-1; 7 nucleotides line up with TRBD1. The CDR3 extends over 14 amino acids. The trim removed 5 bases at V and 1 base at J, leaving 5 bases unmatched. Germline V gives CDR1 SGDLS, CDR2 YYNGEE. The CDR3, as DNA: TGTGCCAGCAGTGTACAGGGGACGAACACTGAAGCTTTCTTT. It translates to CASSVQGTNTEAFF. The full variable domain, in which reference TRBV9 and TRBJ1-1 provide the parts outside the CDR3, is DSGVTQTPKHLITATGQRVTLRCSPRSGDLSVYWYQQSLDQGLQFLIQYYNGEERAKGNILERFSAQQFPDLHSELNLSSLELGDSALYFCASSVQGTNTEAFFGQGTRLTVV.

The rearrangement uses TRBV7-9 and TRBJ2-5; D unresolved. The germline gives CDR1 SEHNR, CDR2 FQNEAQ (reference sequence). The CDR3 has 15 amino acids. V was trimmed by 5 bases and J by 1 base, leaving 14 bases between them. In DNA form, the CDR3 reads TGTGCCAGCAGCATCGGCAGCCTAATCCAAGAGACCCAGTACTTC. It is translated as CASSIGSLIQETQYF.

This clonotype showed up just a few times. The chain recombines TRBV9 with TRBJ1-3; the D gene is possibly TRBD1 (5 bases). Germline loops: CDR1 SGDLS, CDR2 YYNGEE. The CDR3 has 13 residues. Trimming removed 5 bases at V and 8 bases at J, with 14 bases between. CDR3 residues: CASRPGGGDTIYF. As DNA, the CDR3 is TGTGCCAGCAGACCCGGCGGAGGGGACACCATATATTTT.

V is TRBV15 and J is TRBJ1-5; the D is unclear. This CDR3 comprises 14 residues. Germline CDR1 and CDR2: LNHNV and YYDKDF (reference sequence). V gave up 1 base and J gave up 3 bases, with 7 bases separating them. In nucleotides, the CDR3 is TGTGCCACCAGCAGAGCAGCGAACAATCAGCCCCAGCATTTT. It is translated as CATSRAANNQPQHF. Together with reference TRBV15 and TRBJ1-5, the CDR3 gives the full variable domain: DAMVIQNPRYQVTQFGKPVTLSCSQTLNHNVMYWYQQKSSQAPKLLFHYYDKDFNNEADTPDNFQSRRPNTSFCFLDIRSPGLGDTAMYLCATSRAANNQPQHFGDGTRLSIL.

The chain is built from TRBV29-1 and TRBJ2-2; 8 bases are shared with TRBD1. Per germline, CDR1 SQVTM and CDR2 ANQGSEA. V shed 5 bases, J shed 8 bases, and the junction held 7 bases outside the gene matches. The CDR3 is made up of 13 amino acids. This CDR3 reads CSVLTGGGGELFF. CDR3 in DNA: TGCAGCGTTCTTACAGGGGGAGGTGGGGAGCTGTTTTTT.

A few counts support this clonotype. The V gene is TRBV7-2, the J gene TRBJ1-5; TRBD1 aligns across 9 bases. The V segment lost 3 bases and the J segment 7 bases; nucleotides outside the gene matches: 7. The germline gives CDR1 SGHTA, CDR2 FQGNSA. This CDR3 comprises 15 residues. The CDR3 spells CASSFSGTGNQPQHF. In DNA, the CDR3 is TGTGCCAGCAGCTTCTCCGGGACAGGGAACCAGCCCCAGCATTTT.

This clonotype came up once. The chain couples TRBV25-1 to TRBJ2-7, with D possibly matching TRBD1 (6 bases). The germline CDR1 and CDR2 sequences are MGHDK and SYGVNS. V dropped 6 bases and J dropped 3 bases, with 21 bases sitting between them. This CDR3 is built from 16 residues. Here the CDR3 reads CASRQSGTPPFYEQYF. The CDR3 bases are TGTGCCAGCAGACAGTCCGGGACACCCCCATTCTACGAGCAGTACTTC.

This clonotype was observed many times. V and J are TRBV29-1 and TRBJ1-4, with D possibly TRBD1 on 6 matching bases. The germline V and J ends were trimmed by 4 bases and 0 bases, with 12 bases remaining between them. CDR3 length: 15 residues. Germline CDR1 is SQVTM and CDR2 is ANQGSEA. The CDR3 coding sequence is TGCAGCGTTGCTACAGGGCCCGCAACTAATGAAAAACTGTTTTTT. Its translation: CSVATGPATNEKLFF.

This chain connects TRBV12-3 or TRBV12-4 to TRBJ1-2, with 7 bases identical to TRBD1. V shed 3 bases and J 5 bases; nucleotides not matched to a gene: 6. CDR3 size: 14 residues. Here the CDR3 reads CASSFGTDSYGYTF. CDR3 in DNA: TGTGCCAGCAGTTTCGGGACAGACTCATATGGCTACACCTTC.

Details on this clonotype: Given a much more abundant clone one base away, this may be a read error. The CDR3 end shows no conserved phenylalanine or tryptophan, and so a read error is likely. The V and J genes are TRBV7-8 and TRBJ1-1; 7 bases align to TRBD1. CDR3 length equals 17 residues. Germline V gene data show CDR1 as SGHVS and CDR2 as FQNEAQ. The J segment lost 4 bases and the V segment lost 1 base, leaving 12 bases of the junction unmatched. This CDR3 is CASSLGGQVGRGTEAFI. The CDR3 DNA follows: TGTGCCAGCAGCTTAGGAGGACAGGTGGGGCGCGGCACTGAAGCTTTCATT.

This rearrangement joins TRBV10-3 to TRBJ1-2; 8 bases are a match to TRBD1. CDR3 length: 15 residues. Germline V gene lookup returns CDR1 ENHRY and CDR2 SYGVKD. The V segment lost 2 bases and the J segment 5 bases; nucleotides outside the gene matches: 7. The CDR3 nucleotides are TGTGCCATCAGTGAGGGGACAGGTCTGGAGTATGGCTACACCTTC. The encoded protein is CAISEGTGLEYGYTF.

The chain has TRBV5-6 and TRBJ2-5; weak D call: TRBD1 (5 bases). The CDR3 is made up of 15 amino acids. Germline loops: CDR1 SGHDT, CDR2 YYEEEE. V lost 4 bases and J 0 bases, leaving 13 bases between the germline ends. This CDR3 is CASSQQDPNQETQYF. The CDR3 nucleotides read TGTGCCAGCAGCCAACAGGACCCAAACCAAGAGACCCAGTACTTC.

The gene calls are TRBV29-1 and TRBJ1-5; 7 nucleotides match TRBD1. Germline CDR1 reads SQVTM; CDR2 reads ANQGSEA. V gave up 5 bases and J gave up 4 bases; unmatched junction bases: 8. This CDR3 region has 14 residues. CDR3 nucleotide sequence: TGCAGCGTTTTATCAGGGGGGCAAAATCAGCCCCAGCATTTT. Its protein product is CSVLSGGQNQPQHF.

This clonotype was observed a handful of times. The chain employs TRBV5-1 and TRBJ2-5, with D unclear. The CDR3 loop spans 12 amino acids. Trimming stripped 3 bases from V and 3 bases from J, with 6 bases between. Germline V gene lookup returns CDR1 SGHRS and CDR2 YFSETQ. The CDR3 bases are TGCGCCAGCAGCTCCAAAGAAGAGACCCAGTACTTC. Translating gives CASSSKEETQYF.

V usage is TRBV7-2 and J usage is TRBJ2-2, with 14 bases that match TRBD2. The CDR3 is 20 amino acids. Trimming cost V 5 bases and J 0 bases; bases outside gene matches: 11. Germline CDR1 SGHTA, CDR2 FQGNSA. CDR3 DNA: TGTGCCAGCAGCATGGGGACTAGCGGGGGACCTTCCACGAACACCGGGGAGCTGTTTTTT. Translating it yields CASSMGTSGGPSTNTGELFF.

This clonotype was observed a few times. This sequence joins TRBV7-3 and TRBJ1-1; D uncertain. The CDR3 runs to 14 residues. Germline V gene lookup returns CDR1 SGHTA and CDR2 FQGTGA. Trimming removed 5 bases at V and 6 bases at J, with 16 bases between. This CDR3 is CASSPRARSAEAFF. CDR3 DNA sequence: TGTGCCAGCAGCCCGAGGGCCCGGAGCGCTGAAGCTTTCTTT.

This clonotype was found once. This rearrangement joins TRBV6-5 to TRBJ2-2; 7 bases are a match to TRBD2. CDR3 length: 16 residues. With 7 bases clipped from V and 4 bases from J, the junction kept 12 bases outside the gene matches. Germline lookup yields CDR1 MNHEY and CDR2 SVGAGI. In nucleotides, the CDR3 is TGTGCCAGCATGACTAGGGGACTACGGGGCACCGGGGAGCTGTTTTTT. It yields the protein CASMTRGLRGTGELFF.

This clonotype came up a few times. The chain recombines TRBV20-1 with TRBJ1-3; no clear D gene. V lost 7 bases and J 0 bases, leaving 13 bases between the germline ends. Germline CDR1 DFQATT, CDR2 SNEGSKA (reference sequence). The CDR3 length is 14 residues. The CDR3 is CSGTDGRSGNTIYF. In DNA, the CDR3 is TGCAGTGGGACGGACGGACGCTCTGGAAACACCATATATTTT.

Comment on this clonotype: A much larger clone sits a single nucleotide away, making a read error possible. The genes are TRBV11-1 and TRBJ1-1, with D maybe TRBD1 (5 bases). The CDR3 is made up of 15 amino acids. With 6 bases removed from V and 3 bases from J, the gap between germline ends came to 17 bases. CDR1 and CDR2 from the germline V gene are SGHAT and FQDESV (reference sequence). The CDR3 DNA sequence: TGTGCCAGCAGTGACCAGGGAGGGCAGGACACTGAAGCTTTCTTT. It codes for CASSDQGGQDTEAFF.